This T cell receptor beta chain was identified during a study of cytomegalovirus exposure and HLA in healthy donors (dated by TCRdb to 2015 to 2018). As for the study more broadly: According to an earlier analysis of around 600 of the donors, 200 million or so T cells yielded over 90 million unique TCR beta sequences and about 300 Gb of sequence data. Roughly 310 gigabases of sequencing data and tens of millions of unique TCR sequences were included in an early release covering around 600 HLA-typed donors. Among the roughly 430 genotyped donors, around 81% belonged to the genetic ancestry cluster associated with self-reported Caucasian donors. The study was designed to test whether signatures of past pathogen exposure could be identified by cataloging public T cell receptors. The study profiled the T cell repertoires of hundreds of subjects by immunosequencing and related them to cytomegalovirus serostatus. Besides the first cohort of approximately 710 subjects, a separate validation cohort made up of roughly 130 different subjects was used. The study combined high-throughput TCR immunosequencing, statistical association of individual TCRs with disease status, and machine learning to predict cytomegalovirus infection status. A later analysis re-analyzed previously published TCR beta repertoires from 500 to 700 donors and added high-resolution HLA genotyping to study TCR occurrence patterns. Rather than drawing on any new phenotypic data, the later analysis identified candidate immune exposures from TCR beta sequences and the way those sequences occurred across donors. An earlier analysis of 587 of the donors applied high-throughput TCR beta sequencing to assess whether each TCR beta V gene segment acted as functional or pseudogenic. Donor age, sex, ethnicity and CMV serostatus were compiled alongside the repertoire data. In a later genetic analysis, genome-wide SNP genotypes for about 65% of the 666 donors were used, and that subset was treated as a discovery cohort. Every discovery cohort repertoire had been produced on one sequencing platform. HLA typing covered class I and class II loci at four-digit resolution. The number of donors typed differed by locus, with roughly 629-640 for A, B, C, DRB1 and DQB1, 522 for DQA1, 600 to 610 for DPA1, and about 450 for DPB1. About 5 DR-DQ haplotypes were handled as single units for association and clustering, since linkage in the cohort was strong. Across some 400 genotyped donors of the cohort, an average of about 240,000 unique TCR beta nucleotide sequences per donor were sequenced, and about a sixth of those sequences were non-productive.

The library was made by the immunoSEQ multiplex PCR assay. For the multiplex PCR, a mixture combining 60 forward primers for TCR Vbeta segments and 13 reverse primers for TCR Jbeta segments was used. Amplification of the CDR3 region of rearranged TCR beta genes was performed with a multiplex PCR assay on genomic DNA. The amplified TCR beta libraries were sequenced on the Illumina HiSeq System as 87-base-pair reads. The original methods were these. A later analysis counted 65 million to 90 million unique TCR beta chains across the roughly 700 repertoires, and 9 million to 14 million of these chains were shared by at least two donors. Raw reads were error-corrected and collapsed into unique sequences with a nearest-neighbor algorithm that merged closely related sequences to remove PCR and sequencing errors. CDR3 sequences were aligned to IMGT reference sequences to assign V, D and J gene segments. For a sequence to be retained, at least a six-nucleotide match to both a V gene segment and a J gene segment was required. Rearrangements were classified as productive when the CDR3 lacked stop codons and remained in frame with V and J, and all other rearrangements were classified as non-productive. Following IMGT convention, CDR3 was defined as the stretch from the second conserved V-encoded cysteine up to the conserved J-encoded phenylalanine. The earlier analysis of some 550 of the donors excluded any sequence lacking an unambiguous match to a single V gene segment. In an earlier analysis of several hundred of the donors, V segments were called functional above 56.7% productive rearrangements and were called segregating when the between-donor standard deviation exceeded 5%. A statistical classification framework was built to diagnose cytomegalovirus status from the catalog of TCR beta chain sequences. A later analysis assigned V and J genes by comparing TCR nucleotide sequences with IMGT/GENE-DB human TR gene sequences. The TCRdist pipeline was used in a later analysis to assign CDR3 sequences and most-parsimonious VDJ recombination scenarios. In a later analysis, each TCR beta chain was defined by its CDR3 amino acid sequence together with its V-gene family, and reads without a unique V-gene family were excluded. To address suspected cross-contamination and a sequencing artifact, a later analysis removed roughly 640 highly shared, low-generation-probability nucleotide sequences. For each public chain, a later analysis derived a clonal expansion index from normalized ranks of inferred template counts within each repertoire. In a later analysis, generation probabilities were computed with a VDJ recombination model fitted to out-of-frame rearrangements, and the resulting probabilities were checked against IGoR. Hypergeometric tests were used in a later analysis to score TCR-TCR, TCR-HLA and TCR-CMV co-occurrence, with a repertoire-size bias correction applied to the TCR pairs. To estimate false discovery rates, a later analysis permuted the HLA or CMV assignments 20 times. A later analysis grouped co-occurring TCRs with DBSCAN, adding TCRdist sequence similarity when clustering within HLA-allele-positive subsets. Repertoires with fewer than 30,000 or more than 120,000 public chains were left out of co-occurrence clustering, as were about 5 repertoires with anomalous nucleotide sharing. Here the immuneACCESS table is served through TCRdb, limited to in-frame sequences with V and J called. Missing clones are a known gap in these copies; in checked studies unresolved V genes cover under half, and the rest lacks a known reason. The DNA was the basis for D and trimming; V, J and clone size are from that table. For this sample the table gives some 35,000 clones, of which approximately 55% were detected only once. The ten largest clones represent around 6.2% of the sample.

Points the paper makes about the study in general: Strong co-occurrence of HLA alleles, especially DR and DQ, made assigning TCR associations to individual alleles difficult. Linkage disequilibrium might explain the correlated functional status among segregating V segments, but an unknown experimental factor could not be excluded. V-gene and J-gene trimming of TCR beta chains was associated with a missense DCLRE1C variant in a later genetic analysis, and the association was replicated in an independent cohort. In a later analysis, TCR association rates were found to vary across HLA loci, with the most associated TCRs seen for DRB1 alleles and the fewest for HLA-C alleles. A later genetic analysis reported fewer N-insertions in productive TCRs among donors in an Asian-associated ancestry cluster than the roughly 640-donor mean. Because counts were too low, roughly 18 rarely observed V segments, including chromosome 9 orphons, were left out of the earlier analysis of 587 of the donors. Cytomegalovirus status was reported to be diagnosed by the classifier with high specificity and sensitivity in both the original and validation cohorts. For the cohort, immune exposure information was limited to CMV serostatus. A cluster of highly shared sequence variants was judged likely to be a technical artifact of the sequencing pipeline. A later analysis reported that several top co-occurrence clusters appeared linked to parvovirus B19, influenza, CMV and Epstein-Barr virus. HLA typing was unavailable for some donors at each locus, so association tests used only the typed subset. In a later analysis, some 18,000 TCR beta sequences were associated with specific HLA alleles at a false discovery rate of 0.05. A further reported finding was that TCR beta sequences accurately predicted the HLA-A and HLA-B alleles for most subjects in the first cohort. Some IMGT-functional V segments, including TRBV6-2 and TRBV6-3, could not be told apart with the 87-base-pair reads, so those segments were excluded. The cohort was sequenced for TCR beta chains only, and without alpha or paired-chain data the features that could be detected were limited. A later analysis found that most CMV-associated TCR beta chains appeared HLA-restricted, with HLA associations seemingly driven largely by CMV exposure. Broadly in line with IMGT annotations, most TCR beta V segments showed up in productive rearrangements about 87% or about 30% of the time in an earlier analysis of under 700 of the donors. A few of the identified cytomegalovirus-associated TCR beta chains were confirmed in vitro to be specific for cytomegalovirus antigens. It was suggested by the authors that the approach could potentially be generalized to other disease states and immunological phenotypes. The study gave a list of 150 to 200 TCR beta chains associated with cytomegalovirus. The presence/absence analyses assumed that sequencing depth was roughly uniform across donors, and that assumption may not be true. Most TCR sequences were seen in very few donors, while some public TCRs were found in many individuals. Compared with equally common non-associated chains, HLA-associated TCR beta chains in a later analysis were more clonally expanded and had lower generation probabilities.

The cohort comprised under 700 healthy bone marrow donors. All cohort members were sampled while nominally healthy, although unrecorded immune exposures were likely present. The donor was CMV seropositive and belonged to the group of 270 or so seropositive cohort members. A peripheral blood sample was provided by each donor, and peripheral blood mononuclear cells were used for TCR beta sequencing. Genomic DNA was extracted from the blood cell samples with the Qiagen DNeasy Blood Extraction Kit. Looking up the germline V gene yields CDR1 SGDLS and CDR2 YYNGEE. Relative to germline, V is 4 bases shorter and J is 1 base shorter, with 9 bases between their ends. The CDR3 goes from the cysteine to the phenylalanine over 13 residues. The CDR3 DNA has 39 bases and is translated from base 1. A word on this clone: Its recognized antigen is unknown. Base qualities are missing; no much larger clone stands one base away.

Sequenced: PBMCs. The V and J segments used are TRBV9 and TRBJ2-7, with the D gene uncertain. The source of this sequence is a woman aged 40 to 55 in good health and CMV-seropositive. The CDR3 sequence is CASSPGSSYEQYF. In nucleotides, the sequence is TGTGCCAGCAGCCCGGGTTCTTCCTACGAGCAGTACTTC.